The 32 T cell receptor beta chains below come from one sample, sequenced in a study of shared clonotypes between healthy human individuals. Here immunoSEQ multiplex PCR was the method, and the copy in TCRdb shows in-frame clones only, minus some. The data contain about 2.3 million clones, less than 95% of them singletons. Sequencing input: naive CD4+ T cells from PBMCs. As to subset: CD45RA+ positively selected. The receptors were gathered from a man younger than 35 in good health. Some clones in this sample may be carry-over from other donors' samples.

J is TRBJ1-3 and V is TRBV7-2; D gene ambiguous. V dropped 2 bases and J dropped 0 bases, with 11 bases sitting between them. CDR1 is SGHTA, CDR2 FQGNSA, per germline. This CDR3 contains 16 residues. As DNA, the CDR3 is TGTGCCAGCAGCTTATTGGGCACCCGCTCTGGAAACACCATATATTTT. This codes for CASSLLGTRSGNTIYF. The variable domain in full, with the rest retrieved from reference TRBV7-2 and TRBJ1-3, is GAGVSQSPSNKVTEKGKDVELRCDPISGHTALYWYRQSLGQGLEFLIYFQGNSAPDKSGLPSDRFSAERTGGSVSTLTIQRTQQEDSAVYLCASSLLGTRSGNTIYFGEGSWLTVV.

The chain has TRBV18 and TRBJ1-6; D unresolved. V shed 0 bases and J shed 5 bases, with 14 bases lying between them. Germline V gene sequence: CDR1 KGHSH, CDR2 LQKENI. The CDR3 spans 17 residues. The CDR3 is CASSPPSSIGHNSPLHF. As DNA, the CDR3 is TGTGCCAGCTCACCACCCTCTTCTATTGGACATAATTCACCCCTCCACTTT.

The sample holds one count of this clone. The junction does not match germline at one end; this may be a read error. CDR3 nucleotides: TGCGCCAGCAGCCTTAGTCTCCTAACTAGCGGGAGCTACGATGAGCAGTTCTTC. Its translation: CASSLSLLTSGSYDEQFF. The chain uses TRBV5-1 and TRBJ2-1; TRBD2 matches 11 bases. CDR3 size: 18 residues. Germline-derived CDR1 and CDR2 are SGHRS and YFSETQ.

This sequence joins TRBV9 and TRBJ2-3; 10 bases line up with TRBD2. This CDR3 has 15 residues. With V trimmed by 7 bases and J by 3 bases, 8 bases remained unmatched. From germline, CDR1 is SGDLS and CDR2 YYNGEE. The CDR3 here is CASGTGTSVTDTQYF. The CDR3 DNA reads TGTGCCAGCGGAACCGGGACTAGCGTTACAGATACGCAGTATTTT.

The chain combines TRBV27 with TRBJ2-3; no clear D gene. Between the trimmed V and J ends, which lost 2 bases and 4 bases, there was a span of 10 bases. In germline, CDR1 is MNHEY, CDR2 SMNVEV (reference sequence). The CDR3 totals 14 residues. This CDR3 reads CASSLVQTPDTQYF. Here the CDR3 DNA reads TGTGCCAGCAGTTTAGTTCAAACCCCAGATACGCAGTATTTT.

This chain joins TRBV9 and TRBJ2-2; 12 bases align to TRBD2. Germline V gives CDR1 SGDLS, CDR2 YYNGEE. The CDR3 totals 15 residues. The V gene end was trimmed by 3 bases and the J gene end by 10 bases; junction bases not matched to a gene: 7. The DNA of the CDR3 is TGTGCCAGCAGCGGATGGACTAGCGGGAACGAGGAGCTGTTTTTT. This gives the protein CASSGWTSGNEELFF.

CDR3 amino acids: CASSLVGHSSYEQYF. The CDR3 DNA reads TGTGCCAGCAGCTTAGTAGGTCATTCCTCCTACGAGCAGTACTTC. The chain carries TRBV7-2 and TRBJ2-7; D not resolved. In germline, CDR1 is SGHTA, CDR2 FQGNSA. CDR3 length: 15 residues. The germline V and J ends were trimmed by 1 base and 0 bases, with 10 bases remaining between them. The whole variable domain, filled in from reference TRBV7-2 and TRBJ2-7, reads GAGVSQSPSNKVTEKGKDVELRCDPISGHTALYWYRQSLGQGLEFLIYFQGNSAPDKSGLPSDRFSAERTGGSVSTLTIQRTQQEDSAVYLCASSLVGHSSYEQYFGPGTRLTVT.

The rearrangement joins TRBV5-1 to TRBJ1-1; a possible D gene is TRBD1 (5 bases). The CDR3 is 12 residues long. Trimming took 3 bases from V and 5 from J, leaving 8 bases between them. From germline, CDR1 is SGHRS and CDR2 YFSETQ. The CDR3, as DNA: TGCGCCAGCAGCTCGGGACTGACTGAAGCTTTCTTT. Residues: CASSSGLTEAFF. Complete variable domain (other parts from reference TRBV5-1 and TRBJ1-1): KAGVTQTPRYLIKTRGQQVTLSCSPISGHRSVSWYQQTPGQGLQFLFEYFSETQRNKGNFPGRFSGRQFSNSRSEMNVSTLELGDSALYLCASSSGLTEAFFGQGTRLTVV.

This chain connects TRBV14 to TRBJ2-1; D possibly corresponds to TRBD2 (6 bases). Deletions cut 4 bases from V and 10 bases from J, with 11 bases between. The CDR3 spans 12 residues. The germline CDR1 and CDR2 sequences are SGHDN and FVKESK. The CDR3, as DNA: TGTGCCAGCAGCCGTCCCCGGGGGGAGCAGTTCTTC. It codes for CASSRPRGEQFF.

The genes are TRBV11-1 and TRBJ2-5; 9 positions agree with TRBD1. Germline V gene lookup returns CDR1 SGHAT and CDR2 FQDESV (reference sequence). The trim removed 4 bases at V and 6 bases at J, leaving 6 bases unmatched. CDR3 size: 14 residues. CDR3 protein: CASSSGQGLKTQYF. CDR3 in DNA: TGTGCCAGCAGCTCAGGACAGGGGTTGAAGACCCAGTACTTC.

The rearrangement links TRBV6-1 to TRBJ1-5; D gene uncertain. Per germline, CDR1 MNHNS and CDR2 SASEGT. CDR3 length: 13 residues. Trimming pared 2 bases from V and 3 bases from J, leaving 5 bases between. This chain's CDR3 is CASSEFPNQPQHF. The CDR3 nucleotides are TGTGCCAGCAGTGAATTCCCCAATCAGCCCCAGCATTTT.

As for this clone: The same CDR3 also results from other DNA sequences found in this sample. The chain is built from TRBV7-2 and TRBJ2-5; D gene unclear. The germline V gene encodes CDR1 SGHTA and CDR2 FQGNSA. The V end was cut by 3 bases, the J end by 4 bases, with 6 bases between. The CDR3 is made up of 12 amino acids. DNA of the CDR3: TGTGCCAGCAGCTTTCCGGGAGAGACCCAGTACTTC. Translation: CASSFPGETQYF. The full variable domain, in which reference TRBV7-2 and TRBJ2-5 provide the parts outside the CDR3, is GAGVSQSPSNKVTEKGKDVELRCDPISGHTALYWYRQSLGQGLEFLIYFQGNSAPDKSGLPSDRFSAERTGGSVSTLTIQRTQQEDSAVYLCASSFPGETQYFGPGTRLLVL.

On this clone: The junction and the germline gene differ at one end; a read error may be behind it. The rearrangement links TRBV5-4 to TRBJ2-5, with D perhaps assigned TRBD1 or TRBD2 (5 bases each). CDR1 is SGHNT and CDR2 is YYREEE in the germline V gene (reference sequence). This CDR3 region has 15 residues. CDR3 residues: CAGSLGPGTQETQYF. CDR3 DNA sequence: TGTGCCGGCAGCTTAGGCCCGGGGACCCAAGAGACCCAGTACTTC.

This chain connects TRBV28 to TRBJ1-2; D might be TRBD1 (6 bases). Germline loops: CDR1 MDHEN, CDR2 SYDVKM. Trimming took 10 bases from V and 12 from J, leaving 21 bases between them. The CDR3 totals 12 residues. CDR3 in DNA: TGTGCCACCAGGACAGTAGGTAATCGGGACACCTTC. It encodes CATRTVGNRDTF.

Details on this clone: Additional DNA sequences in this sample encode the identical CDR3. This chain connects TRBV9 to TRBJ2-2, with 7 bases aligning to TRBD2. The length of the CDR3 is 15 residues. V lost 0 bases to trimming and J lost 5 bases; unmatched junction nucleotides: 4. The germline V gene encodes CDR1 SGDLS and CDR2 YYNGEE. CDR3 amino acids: CASSVGGSGTGELFF. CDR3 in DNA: TGTGCCAGCAGCGTAGGGGGTAGCGGGACCGGGGAGCTGTTTTTT.

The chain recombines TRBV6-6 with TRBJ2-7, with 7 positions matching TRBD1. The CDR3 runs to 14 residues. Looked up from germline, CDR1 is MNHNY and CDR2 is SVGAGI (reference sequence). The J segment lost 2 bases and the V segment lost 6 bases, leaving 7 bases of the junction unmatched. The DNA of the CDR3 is TGTGCCAGCAGACCCCAGGGGGACCCCTACGAGCAGTACTTC. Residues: CASRPQGDPYEQYF.

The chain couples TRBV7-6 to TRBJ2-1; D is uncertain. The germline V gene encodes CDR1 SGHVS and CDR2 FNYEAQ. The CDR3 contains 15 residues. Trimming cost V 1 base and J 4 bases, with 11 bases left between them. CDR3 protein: CASSLELSRYNEQFF. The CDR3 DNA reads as TGTGCCAGCAGCTTAGAACTATCGCGTTACAATGAGCAGTTCTTC.

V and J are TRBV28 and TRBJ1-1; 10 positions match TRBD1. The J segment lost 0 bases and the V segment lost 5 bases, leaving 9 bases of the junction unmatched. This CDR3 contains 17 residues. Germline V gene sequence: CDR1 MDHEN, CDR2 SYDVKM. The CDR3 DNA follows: TGTGCCAGCAGTAACGCCGGGACAGGGGTAATGAACACTGAAGCTTTCTTT. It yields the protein CASSNAGTGVMNTEAFF. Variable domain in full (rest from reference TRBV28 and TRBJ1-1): DVKVTQSSRYLVKRTGEKVFLECVQDMDHENMFWYRQDPGLGLRLIYFSYDVKMKEKGDIPEGYSVSREKKERFSLILESASTNQTSMYLCASSNAGTGVMNTEAFFGQGTRLTVV.

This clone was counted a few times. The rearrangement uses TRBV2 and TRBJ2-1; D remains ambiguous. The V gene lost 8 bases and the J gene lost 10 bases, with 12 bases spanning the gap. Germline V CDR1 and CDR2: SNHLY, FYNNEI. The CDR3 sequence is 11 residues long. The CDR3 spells CASVSVREQFF. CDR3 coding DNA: TGTGCCAGCGTAAGCGTCAGGGAGCAGTTCTTC.

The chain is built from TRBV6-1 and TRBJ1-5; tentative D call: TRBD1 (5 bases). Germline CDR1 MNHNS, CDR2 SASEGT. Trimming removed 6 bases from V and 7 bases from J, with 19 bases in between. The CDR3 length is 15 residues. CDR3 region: CASRPTRVESQPQHF. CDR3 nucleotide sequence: TGTGCCAGCAGACCCACCAGGGTAGAGTCCCAGCCCCAGCATTTT.

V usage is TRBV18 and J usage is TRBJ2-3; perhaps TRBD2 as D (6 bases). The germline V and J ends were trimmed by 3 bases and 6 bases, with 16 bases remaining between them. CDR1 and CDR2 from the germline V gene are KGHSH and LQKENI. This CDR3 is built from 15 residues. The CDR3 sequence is CASSPKTSLSDTQYF. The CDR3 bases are TGTGCCAGCTCACCTAAGACTAGTTTGTCCGATACGCAGTATTTT.

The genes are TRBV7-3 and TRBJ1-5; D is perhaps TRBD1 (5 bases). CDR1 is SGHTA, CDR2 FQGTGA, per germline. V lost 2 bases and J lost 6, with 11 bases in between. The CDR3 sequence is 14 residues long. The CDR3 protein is CASSLESGTQPQHF. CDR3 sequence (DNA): TGTGCCAGCAGCTTAGAGTCGGGGACTCAGCCCCAGCATTTT.

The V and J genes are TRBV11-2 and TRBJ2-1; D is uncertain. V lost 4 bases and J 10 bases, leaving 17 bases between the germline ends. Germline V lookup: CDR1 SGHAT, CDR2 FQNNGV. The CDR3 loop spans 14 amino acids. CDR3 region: CASSSARQVWEQFF. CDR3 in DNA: TGTGCCAGCAGCTCTGCTCGTCAGGTTTGGGAGCAGTTCTTC.

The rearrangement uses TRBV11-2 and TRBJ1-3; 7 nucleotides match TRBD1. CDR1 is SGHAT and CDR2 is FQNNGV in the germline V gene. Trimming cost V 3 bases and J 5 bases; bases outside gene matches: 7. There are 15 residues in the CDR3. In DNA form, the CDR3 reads TGTGCCAGCAGCTTCTCGGGACAGAAGCGAAACACCATATATTTT. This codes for CASSFSGQKRNTIYF.

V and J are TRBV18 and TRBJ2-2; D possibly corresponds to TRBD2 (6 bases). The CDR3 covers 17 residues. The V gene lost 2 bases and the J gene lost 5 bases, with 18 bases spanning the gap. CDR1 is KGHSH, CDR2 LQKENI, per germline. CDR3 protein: CASSPYSVSGGTGELFF. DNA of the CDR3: TGTGCCAGCTCACCATATTCTGTTAGCGGAGGGACCGGGGAGCTGTTTTTT.

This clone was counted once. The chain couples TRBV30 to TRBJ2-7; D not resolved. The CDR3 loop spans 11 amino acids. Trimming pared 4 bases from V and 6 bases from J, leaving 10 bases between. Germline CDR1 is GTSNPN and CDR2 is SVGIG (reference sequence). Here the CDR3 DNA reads TGTGCCTGGAATCCCCTCTGCGAGCAGTACTTC. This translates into CAWNPLCEQYF.

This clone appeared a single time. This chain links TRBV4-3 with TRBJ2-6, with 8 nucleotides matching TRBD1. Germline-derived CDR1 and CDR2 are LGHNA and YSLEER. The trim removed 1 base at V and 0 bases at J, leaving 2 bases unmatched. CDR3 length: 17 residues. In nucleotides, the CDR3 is TGCGCCAGCAGCCAAGGGACAGGGAACTCTGGGGCCAACGTCCTGACTTTC. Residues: CASSQGTGNSGANVLTF.

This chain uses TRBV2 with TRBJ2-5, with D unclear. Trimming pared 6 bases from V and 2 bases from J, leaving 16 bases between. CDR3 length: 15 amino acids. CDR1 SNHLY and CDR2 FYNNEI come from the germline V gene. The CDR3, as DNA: TGTGCCAGCAGCCCCGGGCCCCGGTCTCAAGAGACCCAGTACTTC. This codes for CASSPGPRSQETQYF.

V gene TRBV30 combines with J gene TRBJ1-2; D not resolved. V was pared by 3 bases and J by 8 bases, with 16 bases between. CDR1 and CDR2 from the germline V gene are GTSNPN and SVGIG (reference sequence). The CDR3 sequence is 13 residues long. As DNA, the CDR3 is TGTGCCTGGAGCTCCCCTCGAGTGAGGGGCTACACCTTC. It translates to CAWSSPRVRGYTF. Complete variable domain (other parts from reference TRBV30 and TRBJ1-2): SQTIHQWPATLVQPVGSPLSLECTVEGTSNPNLYWYRQAAGRGLQLLFYSVGIGQISSEVPQNLSASRPQDRQFILSSKKLLLSDSGFYLCAWSSPRVRGYTFGSGTRLTVV.

CDR3 nucleotide sequence: TGTGCCAGCAGCTTAGCAGTAGGTCCCAGGGCCCAGGGCAATCAGCCCCAGCATTTT. Protein product: CASSLAVGPRAQGNQPQHF. This rearrangement joins TRBV7-9 to TRBJ1-5, with D maybe TRBD1 (5 bases). The V gene lost 0 bases and the J gene lost 2 bases, with 20 bases spanning the gap. This CDR3 is built from 19 residues. Looked up from germline, CDR1 is SEHNR and CDR2 is FQNEAQ (reference sequence).

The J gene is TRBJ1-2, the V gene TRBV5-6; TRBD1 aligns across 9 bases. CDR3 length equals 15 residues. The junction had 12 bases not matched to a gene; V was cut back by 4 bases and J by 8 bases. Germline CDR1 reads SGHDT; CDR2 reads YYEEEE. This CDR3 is CASSGGQGALSGYTF. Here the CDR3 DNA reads TGTGCCAGCAGCGGGGGACAGGGCGCCCTATCGGGCTACACCTTC.

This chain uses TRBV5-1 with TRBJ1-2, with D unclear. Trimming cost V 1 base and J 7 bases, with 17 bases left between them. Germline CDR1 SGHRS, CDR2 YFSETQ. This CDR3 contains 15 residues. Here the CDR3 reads CASSLLGNLGSGYTF. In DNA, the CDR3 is TGCGCCAGCAGCTTGCTAGGGAATCTCGGGTCTGGCTACACCTTC.